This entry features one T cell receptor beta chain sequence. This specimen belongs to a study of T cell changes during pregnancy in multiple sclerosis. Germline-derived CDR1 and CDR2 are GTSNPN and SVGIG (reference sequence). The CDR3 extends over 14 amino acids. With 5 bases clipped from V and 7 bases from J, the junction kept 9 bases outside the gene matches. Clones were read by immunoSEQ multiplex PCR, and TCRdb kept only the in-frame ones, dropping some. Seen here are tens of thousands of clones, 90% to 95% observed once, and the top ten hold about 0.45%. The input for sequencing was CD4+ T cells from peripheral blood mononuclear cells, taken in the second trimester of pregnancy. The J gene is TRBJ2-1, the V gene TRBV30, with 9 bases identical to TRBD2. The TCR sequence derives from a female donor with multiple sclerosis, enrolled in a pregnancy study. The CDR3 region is CAWAGTSNVNEQFF. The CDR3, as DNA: TGTGCCTGGGCCGGGACTAGCAATGTGAATGAGCAGTTCTTC.